The 8 T cell receptor beta chains below come from one sample, sequenced in a study of CD4 T cells in lung cancer. The antigens these receptors bind are not known. For 30 to 45 days, about 6-12 tumor fragments yielded lymphocytes cultured in 6,000 to 6,500 U/mL IL2. Some clones are missing from TCRdb's copy, which holds only in-frame ones; the method was immunoSEQ multiplex PCR. The data hold over a thousand clones, with about 60% observed a single time. Input material: cultured cells derived from lung. The receptor source for this set is a woman in her sixties with non-small cell lung cancer.

This chain uses TRBV7-9 with TRBJ2-7; TRBD2 matches 11 bases. The CDR3 runs to 14 residues. With V trimmed by 5 bases and J by 2 bases, 2 bases remained unmatched. The V gene's germline CDR1 is SEHNR and CDR2 FQNEAQ (reference sequence). The CDR3 is CASSLTSGAYEQYF. CDR3 coding DNA: TGTGCCAGCAGCCTGACTAGCGGGGCCTACGAGCAGTACTTC.

This clone was detected only once. This chain connects TRBV11-2 to TRBJ1-4; 7 bases agree with TRBD1. J was trimmed by 8 bases and V by 10 bases; bases with no gene match: 10. The CDR3 is 13 amino acids. Germline-derived CDR1 and CDR2 are SGHAT and FQNNGV. Here the CDR3 reads CATQRQGGEKLFF. For the CDR3, the DNA is TGTGCCACCCAAAGACAGGGAGGAGAAAAACTGTTTTTT.

A few counts support this clone. The genes are TRBV2 and TRBJ2-3; possibly TRBD1 or TRBD2 for D (5 bases each). Trimming removed 6 bases at V and 5 bases at J, with 15 bases between. In germline, CDR1 is SNHLY, CDR2 FYNNEI. The CDR3 consists of 14 residues. Here the CDR3 reads CASREDQDRDTQYF. CDR3 in DNA: TGTGCCAGCAGGGAGGACCAAGACAGAGATACGCAGTATTTT.

This clone was seen a single time. The chain recombines TRBV7-3 with TRBJ2-2; 7 nucleotides agree with TRBD2. The germline V gene encodes CDR1 SGHTA and CDR2 FQGTGA. The V segment lost 5 bases and the J segment 3 bases; nucleotides outside the gene matches: 6. This CDR3 spans 15 amino acids. This chain's CDR3 is CASSQGLGDTGELFF. CDR3 sequence (DNA): TGTGCCAGCAGCCAAGGACTAGGCGACACCGGGGAGCTGTTTTTT.

The chain has TRBV7-2 and TRBJ2-7; possibly TRBD1 for D (5 bases). The V gene's germline CDR1 is SGHTA and CDR2 FQGNSA. There are 16 residues in the CDR3. The V end was cut by 0 bases, the J end by 2 bases, with 14 bases between. CDR3 protein: CASSLALIQDPYEQYF. The CDR3 DNA follows: TGTGCCAGCAGCTTAGCTTTAATACAGGACCCCTACGAGCAGTACTTC.

In its sample, this clone is medium-sized. J is TRBJ2-1 and V is TRBV7-9; 8 bases agree with TRBD1. With 6 bases clipped from V and 3 bases from J, the junction kept 7 bases outside the gene matches. The CDR3 is 15 residues long. Per the germline V gene, CDR1 is SEHNR and CDR2 is FQNEAQ (reference sequence). CDR3 protein: CASSTDRGFYNEQFF. DNA for the CDR3: TGTGCCAGCAGTACCGACAGGGGATTCTACAATGAGCAGTTCTTC. The whole variable domain, filled in from reference TRBV7-9 and TRBJ2-1, reads DTGVSQNPRHKITKRGQNVTFRCDPISEHNRLYWYRQTLGQGPEFLTYFQNEAQLEKSRLLSDRFSAERPKGSFSTLEIQRTEQGDSAMYLCASSTDRGFYNEQFFGPGTRLTVL.

The rearrangement links TRBV5-4 to TRBJ1-3; weak D call: TRBD1 (5 bases). The ends were cut back, 4 bases at V and 0 bases at J, with 14 bases in the middle. The CDR3 is made up of 16 amino acids. Germline CDR1 is SGHNT and CDR2 is YYREEE (reference sequence). This chain's CDR3 is CASSLDIGSSGNTIYF. In nucleotides, the CDR3 is TGTGCCAGCAGCCTGGACATCGGGAGCTCTGGAAACACCATATATTTT.

This clone occurred a few times. This sequence joins TRBV6-6 and TRBJ1-2; perhaps TRBD1 as D (5 bases). Germline values: CDR1 MNHNY, CDR2 SVGAGI (reference sequence). There are 13 residues in the CDR3. With 5 bases removed from V and 6 bases from J, the gap between germline ends came to 13 bases. The CDR3: CASSQRTDNGYTF. The CDR3 DNA reads TGTGCCAGCAGTCAAAGGACGGACAATGGCTACACCTTC.